One sample yielded the 15 T cell receptor beta chains listed below, sequenced in a study of spatial heterogeneity in lung cancer. One entry per CDR3 protein, called by TCRdb with MiXCR from the 5' RACE reads. Of roughly 26,000 distinct CDR3 sequences detected, approximately 6% appear once; the ten largest clones hold 22%. Time point specified: blood at routine non-recurrence follow-up after resection. Tumor, nontumor lung or frozen PBMC supplied whole RNA, sequenced without sorting. Sequencing was performed on PBMCs, taken at follow-up. These receptors all come from a male donor with early-stage non-small cell lung cancer.

This clonotype showed up many times. The V call is TRBV7-2, the J call TRBJ2-3; 10 positions match TRBD2. Germline V gene sequence: CDR1 SGHTA, CDR2 FQGNSA. The CDR3 loop spans 16 amino acids. The J segment lost 0 bases and the V segment lost 3 bases, leaving 3 bases of the junction unmatched. CDR3 in amino acids: CASSFRTSGSTDTQYF. CDR3 coding DNA: TGTGCCAGCAGCTTCCGGACTAGCGGTAGCACAGATACGCAGTATTTT.

This clonotype was counted only a few times. The chain has TRBV4-1 and TRBJ1-1; D is ambiguous. This CDR3 is built from 17 residues. Germline V lookup: CDR1 MGHRA, CDR2 YSYEKL. V lost 0 bases to trimming and J lost 0 bases, with 14 bases between them. CDR3 region: CASSQEKGTAMNTEAFF. DNA of the CDR3: TGCGCCAGCAGCCAAGAAAAGGGCACCGCCATGAACACTGAAGCTTTCTTT.

This clonotype was detected ten times or more. V usage is TRBV20-1 and J usage is TRBJ1-1; D call uncertain. The CDR3 length is 13 residues. V was shortened by 6 bases and J by 5 bases, with 16 bases between the two germline ends. Germline loops: CDR1 DFQATT, CDR2 SNEGSKA (reference sequence). CDR3 sequence (DNA): TGCAGTGCCCTCCGCCAGCTTGGGACTGAAGCTTTCTTT. Residues: CSALRQLGTEAFF.

This clonotype was seen repeatedly, ten times or more. The V call is TRBV30, the J call TRBJ2-2; 8 positions agree with TRBD1. J gave up 2 bases and V 5 bases, and 4 bases lay outside the gene matches. This CDR3 is built from 14 residues. Germline V gene data show CDR1 as GTSNPN and CDR2 as SVGIG (reference sequence). CDR3 in amino acids: CAWAGTGNTGELFF. CDR3 bases: TGTGCCTGGGCGGGGACAGGCAACACCGGGGAGCTGTTTTTT.

The chain employs TRBV6-2 or TRBV6-3 and TRBJ2-1; TRBD2 aligns across 10 bases. CDR1 is MNHEY and CDR2 is SVGEGT in the germline V gene. After removal of 6 bases from V and 8 bases from J, the junction contained 16 bases not matched to a gene. This CDR3 spans 17 amino acids. The CDR3 reads CASSLSLSGRARDEQFF. In DNA, the CDR3 is TGTGCCAGCAGCCTGTCACTGAGCGGGAGGGCCAGGGATGAGCAGTTCTTC.

This clonotype was detected ten times or more. The V and J genes are TRBV30 and TRBJ1-1; no reliable D call. Germline CDR1 reads GTSNPN; CDR2 reads SVGIG (reference sequence). With 1 base removed from V and 1 base from J, the gap between germline ends came to 4 bases. The CDR3 loop spans 12 amino acids. CDR3 coding DNA: TGTGCCTGGAGTGATGGGAACACTGAAGCTTTCTTT. It yields the protein CAWSDGNTEAFF.

This clonotype was counted only a few times. The chain combines TRBV12-2 with TRBJ1-5. TRBV12-2 is a listed pseudogene. The CDR3 consists of 15 residues. Here the CDR3 reads CASRLVGGFNQPQHF. The CDR3 DNA is TGTGCAAGTCGCTTAGTGGGTGGGTTCAATCAGCCCCAGCATTTT.

J is TRBJ1-1 and V is TRBV12-5; D unresolved. Trimming cost V 0 bases and J 0 bases, with 26 bases left between them. The length of the CDR3 is 21 residues. CDR1 and CDR2 from the germline V gene are LGHNT and FRNRAP. The DNA of the CDR3 is TGTGCTAGTGGTTTGGTACTTGGGCAGGTCGGATTTAATCGCATGAACACTGAAGCTTTCTTT. Protein product: CASGLVLGQVGFNRMNTEAFF.

The table lists this clonotype with many counts. The chain links TRBV28 to TRBJ2-5, with TRBD1 identical over 9 bases. Looked up from germline, CDR1 is MDHEN and CDR2 is SYDVKM. Trimming took 6 bases from V and 2 from J; bases not matched to a gene: 10. The CDR3 contains 16 residues. The CDR3 region is CASSSSGTGRQETQYF. The CDR3 DNA follows: TGTGCCAGCAGCTCTTCCGGGACAGGGAGGCAAGAGACCCAGTACTTC.

V is TRBV25-1 and J is TRBJ2-1; TRBD1 aligns across 9 bases. V lost 2 bases and J lost 4; bases outside the gene matches: 3. Germline values: CDR1 MGHDK, CDR2 SYGVNS. The length of the CDR3 is 15 residues. The CDR3 nucleotides are TGTGCCAGCAGTGAAAGGGGGACAGGGTACAATGAGCAGTTCTTC. Translated, it gives CASSERGTGYNEQFF.

The chain employs TRBV25-1 and TRBJ1-1; D gene unclear. The germline CDR1 and CDR2 sequences are MGHDK and SYGVNS. The CDR3 spans 16 residues. V was trimmed by 2 bases and J by 1 base, leaving 14 bases between them. This CDR3 reads CASSEILSGRNTEAFF. The CDR3 region has the DNA TGTGCCAGCAGTGAAATTTTGAGCGGCAGGAACACTGAAGCTTTCTTT.

The chain has TRBV6-2 or TRBV6-3 and TRBJ2-3; possible D gene TRBD2, 5 bases. The CDR3 length is 15 residues. In germline, CDR1 is MNHEY, CDR2 SVGEGT. The germline V and J ends were trimmed by 4 bases and 4 bases, with 15 bases remaining between them. CDR3 region: CASSSTTPRADTQYF. The CDR3 DNA sequence: TGTGCCAGCAGTTCGACTACTCCCCGAGCAGATACGCAGTATTTT.

The CDR3 sequence is CASQRENTEAFF. The CDR3 DNA reads TGTGCCAGTCAACGGGAGAACACTGAAGCTTTCTTT. The chain joins TRBV12-3 or TRBV12-4 to TRBJ1-1; D gene uncertain. Trimming stripped 9 bases from V and 1 base from J, with 9 bases between. This CDR3 has 12 residues.

The rearrangement uses TRBV11-3 and TRBJ2-7; D is perhaps TRBD2 (5 bases). Germline V gives CDR1 SGHNT, CDR2 YENEEA. CDR3 length: 14 amino acids. The V gene lost 1 base and the J gene lost 6 bases, with 13 bases spanning the gap. The chain's CDR3 is CASSLGGSRSEQYV. The CDR3 nucleotides are TGTGCCAGCAGCTTAGGCGGGTCGAGAAGCGAGCAGTACGTC.

This clonotype was seen repeatedly, ten times or more. The genes are TRBV4-3 and TRBJ2-2; the D is unclear. CDR1 and CDR2 (germline): LGHNA, YSLEER. CDR3 size: 15 residues. Deletions cut 4 bases from V and 3 bases from J, with 12 bases between. The CDR3 is CASSPGGVDTGELFF. The CDR3 region has the DNA TGCGCCAGCAGCCCAGGTGGCGTTGACACCGGGGAGCTGTTTTTT.